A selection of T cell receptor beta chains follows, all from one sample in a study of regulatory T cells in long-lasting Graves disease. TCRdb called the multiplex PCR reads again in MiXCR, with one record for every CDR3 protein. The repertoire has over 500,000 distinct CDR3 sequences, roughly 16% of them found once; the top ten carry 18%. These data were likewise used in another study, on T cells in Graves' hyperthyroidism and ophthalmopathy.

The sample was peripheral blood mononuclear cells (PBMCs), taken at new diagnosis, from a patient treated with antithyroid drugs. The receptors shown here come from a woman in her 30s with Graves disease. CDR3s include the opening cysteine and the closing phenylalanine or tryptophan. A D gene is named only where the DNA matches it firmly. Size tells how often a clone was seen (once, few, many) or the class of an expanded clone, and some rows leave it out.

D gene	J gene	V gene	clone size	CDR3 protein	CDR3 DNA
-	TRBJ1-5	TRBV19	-	CASSIGRPEQPQHF	TGTGCCAGTAGTATAGGGCGGCCAGAACAGCCCCAGCATTTT
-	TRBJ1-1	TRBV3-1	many	CASSPIWAGRRGDTEAFF	TGTGCCAGCAGCCCGATTTGGGCAGGCCGCCGAGGCGACACTGAAGCTTTCTTT
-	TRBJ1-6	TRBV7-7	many	CASSSDGRANSPLHF	TGTGCTAGCAGCTCGGACGGCAGGGCAAATTCACCCCTCCACTTT
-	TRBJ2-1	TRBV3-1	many	CASSQAVIAVDEQFF	TGTGCCAGCAGCCAAGCGGTTATTGCCGTGGATGAGCAGTTCTTC
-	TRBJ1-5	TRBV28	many	CASDPGASISNQPQHF	TGTGCCAGTGACCCGGGGGCGTCCATTAGCAATCAGCCCCAGCATTTT
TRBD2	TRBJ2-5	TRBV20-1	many	CSAPPGGETQYF	TGCAGTGCCCCCCCGGGGGGGGAGACCCAGTACTTC
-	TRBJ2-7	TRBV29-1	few	CSVETGSGQYF	TGCAGCGTTGAAACGGGTTCAGGGCAGTACTTC
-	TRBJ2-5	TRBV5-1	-	CASSLGGKEAQYF	TGCGCCAGCAGCTTGGGTGGGAAAGAGGCCCAGTACTTC
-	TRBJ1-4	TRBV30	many	CAWSRAREKLFF	TGTGCCTGGAGTAGGGCACGGGAAAAACTGTTTTTT
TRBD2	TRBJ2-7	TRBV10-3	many	CAISGLAGHSYEQYF	TGTGCCATCAGTGGACTAGCGGGCCACTCCTACGAGCAGTACTTC
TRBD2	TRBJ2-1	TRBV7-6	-	CASSFPRIAGEGNEQFF	TGTGCCAGCAGCTTTCCCCGTATAGCGGGAGAGGGCAATGAGCAGTTCTTC
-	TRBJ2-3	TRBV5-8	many	CASSLFATDTQYF	TGTGCCAGCAGCTTGTTTGCTACAGATACGCAGTATTTT
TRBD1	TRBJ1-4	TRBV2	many	CASSSPTGVGEKLFF	TGTGCCAGCAGCTCCCCGACAGGGGTGGGGGAAAAACTGTTTTTT
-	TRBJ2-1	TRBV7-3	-	CASSPGPSDQFF	TGTGCCAGCAGCCCGGGCCCTTCAGACCAGTTCTTC
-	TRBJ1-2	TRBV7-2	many	CASSLVIRGYTF	TGTGCCAGCAGCCTAGTTATTCGGGGCTACACCTTC
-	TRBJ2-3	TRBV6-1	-	CASSDGSGWANTQYF	TGTGCCAGCAGTGACGGCTCCGGGTGGGCGAATACGCAGTATTTT
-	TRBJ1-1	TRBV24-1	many	CASTDGMNTEAFF	TGTGCCAGTACGGACGGAATGAACACTGAAGCTTTCTTT
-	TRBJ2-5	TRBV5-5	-	CASSSPYSGRVEETQYF	TGTGCCAGCAGCTCTCCCTATTCGGGCAGGGTTGAAGAGACCCAGTACTTC
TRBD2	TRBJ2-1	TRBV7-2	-	CASSVSSGSHNEQFF	TGTGCCAGCAGCGTCTCTAGCGGGAGCCACAATGAGCAGTTCTTC
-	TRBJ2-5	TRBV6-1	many	CASSLPSRQETQYF	TGTGCCAGCAGCCTCCCTAGCCGGCAAGAGACCCAGTACTTC
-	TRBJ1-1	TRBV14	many	CASSQKSGTVGTEAFF	TGTGCCAGCAGCCAAAAATCCGGGACGGTTGGCACTGAAGCTTTCTTT
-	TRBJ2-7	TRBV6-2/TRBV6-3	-	CASSEWADTQEQYF	TGTGCCAGCAGTGAATGGGCGGACACCCAGGAGCAGTACTTC
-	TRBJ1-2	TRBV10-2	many	CASSESREENYGYTF	TGCGCCAGCAGTGAGTCAAGGGAGGAGAACTATGGCTACACCTTC
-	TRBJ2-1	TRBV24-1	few	CATSLGSSYEQFF	TGTGCCACCAGTCTGGGATCGTCCTACGAGCAGTTCTTC
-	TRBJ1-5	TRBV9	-	CASSVSARGQPQHF	TGTGCCAGCAGCGTTTCAGCGAGGGGTCAGCCCCAGCATTTT
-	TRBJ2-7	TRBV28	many	CASSFQGFTYEQYF	TGTGCCAGCAGTTTTCAGGGGTTTACCTACGAGCAGTACTTC
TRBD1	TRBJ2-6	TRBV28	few	CASRGTGSNVLTF	TGTGCCAGCCGGGGGACAGGGAGTAACGTCCTGACTTTC
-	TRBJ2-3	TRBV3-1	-	CASSQEGGSATDTQYF	TGTGCCAGCAGCCAAGAAGGCGGATCTGCGACAGATACGCAGTATTTT
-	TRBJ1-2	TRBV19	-	CASTPRQGASITYGYTF	TGTGCCAGTACGCCCAGGCAGGGCGCATCTATTACCTATGGCTACACCTTC
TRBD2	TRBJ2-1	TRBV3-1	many	CASSPPGLAAYNEQFF	TGTGCCAGCAGCCCACCGGGACTAGCGGCGTACAATGAGCAGTTCTTC
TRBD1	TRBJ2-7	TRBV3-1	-	CASSPNGQGVSSYEQYF	TGTGCCAGCAGCCCCAACGGACAGGGGGTGAGCTCCTACGAGCAGTACTTC
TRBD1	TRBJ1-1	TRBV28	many	CASSSSFTGVSTEAFF	TGTGCCAGCAGTTCTTCATTTACAGGGGTGAGCACTGAAGCTTTCTTT
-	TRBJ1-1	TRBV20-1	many	CSGRGGHTEAFF	TGCAGTGGAAGAGGAGGCCACACTGAAGCTTTCTTT
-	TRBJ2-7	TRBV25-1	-	CASRTRRTEGEQYF	TGTGCCAGCAGGACGAGAAGGACTGAGGGCGAGCAGTACTTC
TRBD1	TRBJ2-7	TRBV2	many	CATGTGAYEQYF	TGTGCCACAGGGACAGGGGCGTACGAGCAGTACTTC
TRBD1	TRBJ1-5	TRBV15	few	CATSRDRQGLQPQHF	TGTGCCACCAGCAGAGATCGACAGGGCCTTCAGCCCCAGCATTTT
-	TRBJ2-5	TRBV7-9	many	CASSLTETQYF	TGTGCCAGCAGCCTCACCGAGACCCAGTACTTC
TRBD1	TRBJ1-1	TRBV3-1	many	CATHSGQGVRTEAFF	TGTGCCACCCATTCTGGGCAGGGGGTAAGAACTGAAGCTTTCTTT
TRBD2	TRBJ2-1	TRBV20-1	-	CSFRREGRNEQFF	TGCAGTTTCAGACGGGAGGGCCGGAATGAGCAGTTCTTC
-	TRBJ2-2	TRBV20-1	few	CSASGSLNTGELFF	TGCAGTGCTAGCGGGAGCCTCAACACCGGGGAGCTGTTTTTT